This T cell receptor beta chain comes out of a study of vaccination and CD4 T cells after COVID-19. This clonotype was counted a few times. Its antigen is not known. The Oncomine TCR Beta short-read assay sequenced DNA from cultured CD4+ T cells. In TCRdb, the PCR reads were re-called with MiXCR into one record per CDR3 protein. The sample yields about 15,000 distinct CDR3 sequences, roughly 48% seen once. This sample's time point: late sampling 161 to 241 days after vaccination in three convalescent patients. The treatment is: roughly 10-day PBMC culture with coronavirus spike peptide pools or control peptides (ViraFEST assay). Antigen-specific T cell expansion with peptide pools preceded TCR sequencing in the ViraFEST approach. CDR3 length: 13 amino acids. CDR1 and CDR2 (germline): LNHDA, SQIVND (reference sequence). With 3 bases removed from V and 8 bases from J, the gap between germline ends came to 8 bases.

The genes are TRBV19 and TRBJ1-6, with D uncertain. The starting material was CD4+ T cells from blood, cultured in vitro, obtained about 7 months after SARS-CoV-2 vaccination. The source of this sequence is a human donor who had recovered from COVID-19. CDR3 in DNA: TGTGCCAGTAGTATTCAGTGGGATTCACCCCTCCACTTT. Translation gives CASSIQWDSPLHF.